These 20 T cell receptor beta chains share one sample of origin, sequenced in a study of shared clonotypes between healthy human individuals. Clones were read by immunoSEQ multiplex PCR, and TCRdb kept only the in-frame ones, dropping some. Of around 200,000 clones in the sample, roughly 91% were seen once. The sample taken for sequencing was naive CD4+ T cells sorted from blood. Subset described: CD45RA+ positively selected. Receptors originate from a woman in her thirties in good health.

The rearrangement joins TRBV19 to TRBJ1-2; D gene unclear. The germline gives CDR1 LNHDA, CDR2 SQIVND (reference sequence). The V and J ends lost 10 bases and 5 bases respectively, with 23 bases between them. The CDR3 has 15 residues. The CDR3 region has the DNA TGTGCCACCTCGCTTGGTCTCGCTGAGGCGTATGGCTACACCTTC. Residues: CATSLGLAEAYGYTF.

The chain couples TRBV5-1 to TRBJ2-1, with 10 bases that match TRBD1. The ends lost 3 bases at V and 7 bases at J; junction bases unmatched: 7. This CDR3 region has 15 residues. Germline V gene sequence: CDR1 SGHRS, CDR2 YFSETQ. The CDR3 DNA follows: TGCGCCAGCAGCTGGGACAGGGGAAGGGGAAATGAGCAGTTCTTC. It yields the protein CASSWDRGRGNEQFF.

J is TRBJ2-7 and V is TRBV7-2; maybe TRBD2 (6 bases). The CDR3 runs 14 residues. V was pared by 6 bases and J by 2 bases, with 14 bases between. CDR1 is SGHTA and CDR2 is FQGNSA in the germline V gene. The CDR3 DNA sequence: TGTGCCAGCAGGTGGCGGGACCTAGCCTACGAGCAGTACTTC. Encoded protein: CASRWRDLAYEQYF. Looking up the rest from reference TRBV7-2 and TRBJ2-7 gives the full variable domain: GAGVSQSPSNKVTEKGKDVELRCDPISGHTALYWYRQSLGQGLEFLIYFQGNSAPDKSGLPSDRFSAERTGGSVSTLTIQRTQQEDSAVYLCASRWRDLAYEQYFGPGTRLTVT.

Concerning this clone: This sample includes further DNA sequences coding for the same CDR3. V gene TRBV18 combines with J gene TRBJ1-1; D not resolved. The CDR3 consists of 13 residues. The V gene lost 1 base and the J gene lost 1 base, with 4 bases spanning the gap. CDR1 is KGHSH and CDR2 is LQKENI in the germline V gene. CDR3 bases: TGTGCCAGCTCACCACGGGGGAACACTGAAGCTTTCTTT. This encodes CASSPRGNTEAFF.

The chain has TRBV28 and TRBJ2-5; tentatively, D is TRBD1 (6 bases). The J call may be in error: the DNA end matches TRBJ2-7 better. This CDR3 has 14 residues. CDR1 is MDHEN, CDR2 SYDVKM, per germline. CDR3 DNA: TGTGCCAGCAGTTTAGGAGACAGGACCTACGAGCAGTACTTC. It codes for CASSLGDRTYEQYF.

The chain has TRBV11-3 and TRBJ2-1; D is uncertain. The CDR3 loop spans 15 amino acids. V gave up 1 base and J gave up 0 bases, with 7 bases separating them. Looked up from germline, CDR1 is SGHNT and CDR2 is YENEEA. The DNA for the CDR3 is TGTGCCAGCAGCTTAGGGGCGGACTCCTACAATGAGCAGTTCTTC. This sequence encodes CASSLGADSYNEQFF.

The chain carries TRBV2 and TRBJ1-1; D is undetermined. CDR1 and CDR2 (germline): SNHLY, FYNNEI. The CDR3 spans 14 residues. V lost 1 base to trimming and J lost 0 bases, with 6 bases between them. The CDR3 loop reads CASSEGALNTEAFF. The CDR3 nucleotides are TGTGCCAGCAGTGAAGGGGCCCTGAACACTGAAGCTTTCTTT.

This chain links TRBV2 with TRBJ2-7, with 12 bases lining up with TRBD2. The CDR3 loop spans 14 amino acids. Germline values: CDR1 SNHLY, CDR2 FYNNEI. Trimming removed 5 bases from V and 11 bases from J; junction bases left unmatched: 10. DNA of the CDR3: TGTGCCAGCAGTTGGACTAGCGGGGCAGTCGGGGAGTACTTC. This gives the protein CASSWTSGAVGEYF. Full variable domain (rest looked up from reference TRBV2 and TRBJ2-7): EPEVTQTPSHQVTQMGQEVILRCVPISNHLYFYWYRQILGQKVEFLVSFYNNEISEKSEIFDDQFSVERPDGSNFTLKIRSTKLEDSAMYFCASSWTSGAVGEYFGPGTRLTVT.

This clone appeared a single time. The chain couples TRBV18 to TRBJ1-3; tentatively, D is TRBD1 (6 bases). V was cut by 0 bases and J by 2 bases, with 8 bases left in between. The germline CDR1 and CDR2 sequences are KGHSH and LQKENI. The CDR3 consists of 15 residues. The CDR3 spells CASSPPQGTGNTIYF. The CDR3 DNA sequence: TGTGCCAGCTCACCACCGCAGGGGACTGGAAACACCATATATTTT.

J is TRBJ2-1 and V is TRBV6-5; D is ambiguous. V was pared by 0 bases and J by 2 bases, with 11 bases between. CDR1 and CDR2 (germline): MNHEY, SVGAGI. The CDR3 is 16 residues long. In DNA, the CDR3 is TGTGCCAGCAGTTACTCCTTGTCGGCAACCTACAATGAGCAGTTCTTC. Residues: CASSYSLSATYNEQFF.

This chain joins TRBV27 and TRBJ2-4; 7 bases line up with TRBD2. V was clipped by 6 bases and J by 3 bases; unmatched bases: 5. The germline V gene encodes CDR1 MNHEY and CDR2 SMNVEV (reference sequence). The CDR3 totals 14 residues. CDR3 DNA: TGTGCCAGCAGGACCCCTAGCGGCAAAAACATTCAGTACTTC. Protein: CASRTPSGKNIQYF.

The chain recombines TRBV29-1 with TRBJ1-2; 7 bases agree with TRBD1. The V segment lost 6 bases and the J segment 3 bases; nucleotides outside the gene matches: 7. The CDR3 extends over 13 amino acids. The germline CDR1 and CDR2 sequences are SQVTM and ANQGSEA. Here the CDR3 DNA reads TGCAGCGTGCAGGGGGGCTTGGACTATGGCTACACCTTC. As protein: CSVQGGLDYGYTF. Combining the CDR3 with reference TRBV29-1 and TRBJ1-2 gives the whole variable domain SAVISQKPSRDICQRGTSLTIQCQVDSQVTMMFWYRQQPGQSLTLIATANQGSEATYESGFVIDKFPISRPNLTFSTLTVSNMSPEDSSIYLCSVQGGLDYGYTFGSGTRLTVV.

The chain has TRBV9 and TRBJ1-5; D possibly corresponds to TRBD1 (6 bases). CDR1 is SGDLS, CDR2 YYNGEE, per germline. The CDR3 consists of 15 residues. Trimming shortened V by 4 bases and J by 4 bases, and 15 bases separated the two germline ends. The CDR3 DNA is TGTGCCAGCAGCCCTCAGCCAGGGGCAAATCAGCCCCAGCATTTT. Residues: CASSPQPGANQPQHF.

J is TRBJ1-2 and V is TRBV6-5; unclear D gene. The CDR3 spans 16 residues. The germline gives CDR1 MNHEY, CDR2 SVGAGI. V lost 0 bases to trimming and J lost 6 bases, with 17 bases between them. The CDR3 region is CASSYSVPHREDGYTF. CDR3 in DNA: TGTGCCAGCAGTTACTCGGTTCCTCATCGAGAGGATGGCTACACCTTC.

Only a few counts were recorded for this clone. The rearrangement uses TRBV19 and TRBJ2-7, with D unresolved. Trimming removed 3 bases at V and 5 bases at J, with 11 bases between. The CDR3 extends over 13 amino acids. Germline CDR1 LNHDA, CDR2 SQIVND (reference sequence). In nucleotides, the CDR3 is TGTGCCAGTAGTATTCAGGTCCTAAACGAGCAGTACTTC. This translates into CASSIQVLNEQYF.

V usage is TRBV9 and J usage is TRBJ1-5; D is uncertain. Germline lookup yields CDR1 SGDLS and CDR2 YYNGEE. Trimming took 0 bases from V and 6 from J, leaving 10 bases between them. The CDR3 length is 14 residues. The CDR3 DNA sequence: TGTGCCAGCAGCGTAGGCTGGGGTGTTCAGCCCCAGCATTTT. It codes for CASSVGWGVQPQHF.

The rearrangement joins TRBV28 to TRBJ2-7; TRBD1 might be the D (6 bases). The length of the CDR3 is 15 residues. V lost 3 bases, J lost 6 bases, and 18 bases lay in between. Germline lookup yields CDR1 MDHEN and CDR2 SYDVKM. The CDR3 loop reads CASSFIKTGNSEQYF. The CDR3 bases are TGTGCCAGCAGTTTTATCAAGACAGGAAACAGCGAGCAGTACTTC. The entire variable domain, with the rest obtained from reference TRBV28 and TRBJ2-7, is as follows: DVKVTQSSRYLVKRTGEKVFLECVQDMDHENMFWYRQDPGLGLRLIYFSYDVKMKEKGDIPEGYSVSREKKERFSLILESASTNQTSMYLCASSFIKTGNSEQYFGPGTRLTVT.

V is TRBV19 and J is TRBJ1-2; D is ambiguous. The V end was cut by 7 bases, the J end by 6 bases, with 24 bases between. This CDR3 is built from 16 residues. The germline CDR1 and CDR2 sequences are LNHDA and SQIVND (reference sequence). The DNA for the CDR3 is TGTGCCAGTACCCGCCTGGGCAGAAATTTCAACAATGGCTACACCTTC. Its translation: CASTRLGRNFNNGYTF. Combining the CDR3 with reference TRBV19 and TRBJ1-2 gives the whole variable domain DGGITQSPKYLFRKEGQNVTLSCEQNLNHDAMYWYRQDPGQGLRLIYYSQIVNDFQKGDIAEGYSVSREKKESFPLTVTSAQKNPTAFYLCASTRLGRNFNNGYTFGSGTRLTVV.

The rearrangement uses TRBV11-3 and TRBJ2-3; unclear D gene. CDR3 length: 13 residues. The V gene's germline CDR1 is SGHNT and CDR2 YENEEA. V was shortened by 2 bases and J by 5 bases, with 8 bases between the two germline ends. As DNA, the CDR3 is TGTGCCAGCAGCTTATATCGGCAAGATACGCAGTATTTT. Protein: CASSLYRQDTQYF.

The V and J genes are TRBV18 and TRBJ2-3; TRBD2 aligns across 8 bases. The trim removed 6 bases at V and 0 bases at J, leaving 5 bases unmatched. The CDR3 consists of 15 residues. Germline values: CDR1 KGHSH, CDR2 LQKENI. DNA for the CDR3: TGTGCCAGCTCTGCCACTAGCGGAAGCACAGATACGCAGTATTTT. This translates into CASSATSGSTDTQYF.